This T cell receptor (beta chain) was obtained from a study of T-cell memory formation after mild COVID-19. Study as a whole: Among the donors, TCR clusters were largely specific to each donor.

Notes on this clonotype: The antigen is undetermined.

TCRdb re-derived calls from the 5' RACE reads in MiXCR, one entry per CDR3 protein. The table has fewer than 700,000 distinct CDR3 sequences, less than 25% seen once. Study conclusions and caveats: Chiefly within CM and EM were the contracting CD4+ clones; CD8+ ones were within EMRA.

The CDR3 has 15 amino acids. Losses at the gene ends were 8 bases for V and 6 bases for J; bases not matched to a gene: 8. The rearrangement links TRBV12-3 or TRBV12-4 to TRBJ2-1; 12 bases map to TRBD1. The sample taken for sequencing was PBMCs or a T cell subset sorted from them (not recorded which). This TCR was recovered from an adult woman who had mild COVID-19 (a few samples of this study predate the infection). Cell type and time point are not known. The CDR3 region has the DNA TGTGCCAGCGCGGGGGGACAGGGGGCGTCCAATGAGCAGTTCTTC. Translation gives CASAGGQGASNEQFF.